This T cell receptor beta chain was observed in a study of T cells in localized non-small cell lung cancer. After removal of 4 bases from V and 7 bases from J, the junction contained 14 bases not matched to a gene. The CDR3 consists of 17 residues. Per germline, CDR1 SGHDT and CDR2 YYEEEE. Points from the study as a whole: When the top 100 tumor clones were examined, a median about 60 of them also appeared in the adjacent lung, which was paired and uninvolved.

With respect to this clone: Antigen unknown.

The repertoire was sequenced with immunoSEQ multiplex PCR; TCRdb's copy has only in-frame clones and lacks some. The sample lists fewer than 90,000 clones, about 83% occurring once. The rearrangement links TRBV5-6 to TRBJ2-1; TRBD2 agrees at 10 bases. The sequencing here drew on peripheral blood, taken before any cancer treatment. The origin of this receptor is a man between 40 and 75 years old with stage I lung adenocarcinoma. Here the CDR3 reads CASSPASGGPMGNEQFF. In nucleotides, the CDR3 is TGTGCCAGCAGCCCGGCTAGCGGGGGCCCGATGGGAAATGAGCAGTTCTTC.